This T cell receptor beta chain was found in a study of cytomegalovirus exposure and HLA in healthy donors. Study conclusions and caveats: Researchers catalogued about 150 TCR beta chains as cytomegalovirus-associated. TCR sequences were mostly rare, though some public TCRs occurred in many donors.

On this clone: Its antigen is still unknown.

The CDR3 contains 14 residues. Germline CDR1 is LGHNA and CDR2 is YNFKEQ. Trimming stripped 0 bases from V and 2 bases from J, with 8 bases between. TCRdb keeps only in-frame clones here, not all; method: immunoSEQ multiplex PCR. This table holds 20,000 to 25,000 clones, 97% found once. The clonotype comes from a man under 40 in good health and CMV-seropositive. What was sequenced was PBMCs. The V gene is TRBV4-2, the J gene TRBJ2-7, with unresolved D. CDR3 sequence: CASSQEARTYEQYF. As DNA, the CDR3 is TGTGCCAGCAGCCAAGAGGCACGTACCTACGAGCAGTACTTC.